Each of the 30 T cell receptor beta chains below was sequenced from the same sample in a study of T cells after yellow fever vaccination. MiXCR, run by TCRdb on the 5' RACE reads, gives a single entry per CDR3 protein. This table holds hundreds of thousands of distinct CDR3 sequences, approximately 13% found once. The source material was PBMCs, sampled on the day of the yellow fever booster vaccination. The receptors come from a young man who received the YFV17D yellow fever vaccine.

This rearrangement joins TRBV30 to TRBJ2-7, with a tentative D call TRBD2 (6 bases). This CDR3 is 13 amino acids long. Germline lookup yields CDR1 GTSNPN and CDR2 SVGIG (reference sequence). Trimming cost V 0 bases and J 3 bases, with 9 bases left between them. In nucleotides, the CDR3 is TGTGCCTGGAGTGTACTGGGGGGCTACGAGCAGTACTTC. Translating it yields CAWSVLGGYEQYF. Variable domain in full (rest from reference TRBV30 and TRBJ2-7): SQTIHQWPATLVQPVGSPLSLECTVEGTSNPNLYWYRQAAGRGLQLLFYSVGIGQISSEVPQNLSASRPQDRQFILSSKKLLLSDSGFYLCAWSVLGGYEQYFGPGTRLTVT.

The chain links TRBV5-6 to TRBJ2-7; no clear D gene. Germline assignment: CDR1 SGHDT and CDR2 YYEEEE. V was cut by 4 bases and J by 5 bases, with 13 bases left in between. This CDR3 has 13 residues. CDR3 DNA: TGTGCCAGCAGCCTGCAACGACACCACGAGCAGTACTTC. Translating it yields CASSLQRHHEQYF.

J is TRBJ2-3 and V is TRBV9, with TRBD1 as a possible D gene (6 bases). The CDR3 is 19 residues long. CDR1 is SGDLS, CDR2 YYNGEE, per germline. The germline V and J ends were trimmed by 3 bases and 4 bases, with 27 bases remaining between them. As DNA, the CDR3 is TGTGCCAGCAGCGGCTCCCCACAGGGTGCGTTGTTGTTATCAGATACGCAGTATTTT. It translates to CASSGSPQGALLLSDTQYF.

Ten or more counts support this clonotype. The CDR3 here is CASSPILGPSYEQYF. CDR3 DNA sequence: TGTGCCAGCAGCCCCATACTTGGACCCTCCTACGAGCAGTACTTC. The rearrangement uses TRBV7-6 and TRBJ2-7, with D hard to call. The V end lost 5 bases, the J end lost 0 bases, and 14 bases lay between the germline ends. Germline CDR1 and CDR2: SGHVS and FNYEAQ. CDR3 length: 15 amino acids.

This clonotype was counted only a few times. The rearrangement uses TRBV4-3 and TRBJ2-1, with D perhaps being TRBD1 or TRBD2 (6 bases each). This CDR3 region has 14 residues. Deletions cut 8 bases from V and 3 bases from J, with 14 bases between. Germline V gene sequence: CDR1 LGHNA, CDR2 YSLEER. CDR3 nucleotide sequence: TGCGCCAGCGGAATGGGGGGCGGCTACAATGAGCAGTTCTTC. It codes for CASGMGGGYNEQFF.

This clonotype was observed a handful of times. CDR3 bases: TGTGCCAGCAGAAAGGTGCTAGTGGACAATGAGCAGTTCTTC. It codes for CASRKVLVDNEQFF. The chain employs TRBV2 and TRBJ2-1; D gene unclear. This CDR3 is 14 amino acids long. With 6 bases removed from V and 5 bases from J, the gap between germline ends came to 14 bases. CDR1 is SNHLY and CDR2 is FYNNEI in the germline V gene.

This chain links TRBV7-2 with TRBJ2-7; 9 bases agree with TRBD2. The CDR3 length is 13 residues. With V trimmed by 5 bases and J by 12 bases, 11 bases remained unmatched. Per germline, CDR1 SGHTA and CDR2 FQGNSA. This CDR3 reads CASSRPTSGPTYF. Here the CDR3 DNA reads TGTGCCAGCAGCCGACCGACTAGCGGTCCTACGTACTTC.

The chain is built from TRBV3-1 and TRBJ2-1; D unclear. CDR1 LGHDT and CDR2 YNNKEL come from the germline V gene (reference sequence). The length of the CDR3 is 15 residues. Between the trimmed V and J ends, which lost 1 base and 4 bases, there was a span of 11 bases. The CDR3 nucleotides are TGTGCCAGCAGCCAAGCCGTCGACGGGTACAATGAGCAGTTCTTC. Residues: CASSQAVDGYNEQFF.

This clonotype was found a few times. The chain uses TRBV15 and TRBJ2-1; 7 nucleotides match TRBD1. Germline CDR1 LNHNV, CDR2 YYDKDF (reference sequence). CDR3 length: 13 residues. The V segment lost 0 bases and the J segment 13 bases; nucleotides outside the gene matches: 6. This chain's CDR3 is CATSRERGLEQFF. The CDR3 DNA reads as TGTGCCACCAGCAGAGAAAGGGGGCTGGAACAGTTCTTC.

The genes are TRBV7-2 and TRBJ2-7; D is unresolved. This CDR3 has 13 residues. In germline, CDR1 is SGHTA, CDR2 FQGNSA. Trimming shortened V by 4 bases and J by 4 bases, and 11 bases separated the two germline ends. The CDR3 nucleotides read TGTGCCAGCAGCTCGCTAACCCTGTACGAGCAGTACTTC. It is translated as CASSSLTLYEQYF. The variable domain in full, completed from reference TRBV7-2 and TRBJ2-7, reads GAGVSQSPSNKVTEKGKDVELRCDPISGHTALYWYRQSLGQGLEFLIYFQGNSAPDKSGLPSDRFSAERTGGSVSTLTIQRTQQEDSAVYLCASSSLTLYEQYFGPGTRLTVT.

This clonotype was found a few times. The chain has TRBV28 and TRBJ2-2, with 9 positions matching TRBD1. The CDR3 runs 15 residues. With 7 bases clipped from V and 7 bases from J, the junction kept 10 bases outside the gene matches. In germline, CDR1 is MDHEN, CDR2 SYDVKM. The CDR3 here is CASTTAGQGVGELFF. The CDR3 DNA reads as TGTGCCAGCACTACCGCGGGACAGGGTGTCGGGGAGCTGTTTTTT.

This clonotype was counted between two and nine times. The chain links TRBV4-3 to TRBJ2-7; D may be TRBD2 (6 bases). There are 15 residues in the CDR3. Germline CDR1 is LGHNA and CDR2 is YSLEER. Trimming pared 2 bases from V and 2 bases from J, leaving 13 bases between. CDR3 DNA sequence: TGCGCCAGCAGCCAACGGGACGGGAGACCCTACGAGCAGTACTTC. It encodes CASSQRDGRPYEQYF.

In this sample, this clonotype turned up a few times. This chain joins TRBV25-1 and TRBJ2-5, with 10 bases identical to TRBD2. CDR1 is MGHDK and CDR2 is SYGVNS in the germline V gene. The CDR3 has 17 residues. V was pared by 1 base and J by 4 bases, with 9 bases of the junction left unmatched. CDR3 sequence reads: CASSELVSGGSGETQYF. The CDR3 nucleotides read TGTGCCAGCAGTGAATTAGTTAGCGGGGGGTCCGGAGAGACCCAGTACTTC.

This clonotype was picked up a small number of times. CDR3 in amino acids: CASSTGVGPPQETQYF. DNA of the CDR3: TGTGCCAGCAGTACTGGGGTAGGACCCCCACAAGAGACCCAGTACTTC. This rearrangement joins TRBV6-2 or TRBV6-3 to TRBJ2-5; D unclear. The CDR3 is made up of 16 amino acids. Germline V gene sequence: CDR1 MNHEY, CDR2 SVGEGT. The V end lost 5 bases, the J end lost 2 bases, and 18 bases lay between the germline ends.

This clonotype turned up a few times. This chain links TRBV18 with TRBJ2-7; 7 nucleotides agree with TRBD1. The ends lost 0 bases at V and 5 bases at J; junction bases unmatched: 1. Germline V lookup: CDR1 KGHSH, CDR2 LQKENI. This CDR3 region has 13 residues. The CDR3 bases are TGTGCCAGCTCACCACCGACAGGGAACGAGCAGTACTTC. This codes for CASSPPTGNEQYF.

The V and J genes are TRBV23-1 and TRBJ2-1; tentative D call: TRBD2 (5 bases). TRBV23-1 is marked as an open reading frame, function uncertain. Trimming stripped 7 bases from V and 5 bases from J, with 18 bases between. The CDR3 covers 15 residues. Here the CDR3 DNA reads TGCGCCAGCAATGGCCGTGGGAGTTGCGACAATGAGCAGTTCTTC. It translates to CASNGRGSCDNEQFF.

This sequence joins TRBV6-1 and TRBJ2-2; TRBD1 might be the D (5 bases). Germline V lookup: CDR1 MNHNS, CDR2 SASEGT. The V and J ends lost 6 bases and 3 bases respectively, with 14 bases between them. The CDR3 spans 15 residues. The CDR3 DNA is TGTGCCAGCAGGCTCAGGGTCCGGGACACCGGGGAGCTGTTTTTT. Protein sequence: CASRLRVRDTGELFF.

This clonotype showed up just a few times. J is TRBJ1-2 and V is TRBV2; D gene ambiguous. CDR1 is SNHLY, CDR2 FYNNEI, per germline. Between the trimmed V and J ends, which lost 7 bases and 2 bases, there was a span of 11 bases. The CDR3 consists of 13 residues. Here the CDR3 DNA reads TGTGCCAGCATAATGACGCGGAACTATGGCTACACCTTC. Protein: CASIMTRNYGYTF.

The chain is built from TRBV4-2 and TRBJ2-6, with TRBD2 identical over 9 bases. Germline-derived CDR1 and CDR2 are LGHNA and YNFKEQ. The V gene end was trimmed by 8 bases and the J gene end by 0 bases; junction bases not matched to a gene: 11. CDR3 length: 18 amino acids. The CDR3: CASPGTSRINSGANVLTF. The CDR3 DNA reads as TGTGCCAGCCCAGGGACTAGCCGAATCAACTCTGGGGCCAACGTCCTGACTTTC.

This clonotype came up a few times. CDR3 amino acids: CASSPQGLVGTGELFF. The CDR3 DNA reads TGTGCCAGCAGCCCCCAGGGGTTGGTCGGCACCGGGGAGCTGTTTTTT. This chain joins TRBV7-3 and TRBJ2-2, with D tentatively TRBD1 (6 bases). CDR1 SGHTA and CDR2 FQGTGA come from the germline V gene. The CDR3 loop spans 16 amino acids. V was clipped by 5 bases and J by 4 bases, with 17 bases between them.

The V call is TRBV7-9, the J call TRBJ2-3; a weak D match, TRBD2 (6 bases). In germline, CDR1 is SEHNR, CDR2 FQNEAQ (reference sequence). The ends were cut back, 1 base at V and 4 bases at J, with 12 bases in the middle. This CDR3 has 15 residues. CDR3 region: CASSLGGVVADTQYF. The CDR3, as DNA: TGTGCCAGCAGCTTAGGGGGGGTCGTTGCAGATACGCAGTATTTT.

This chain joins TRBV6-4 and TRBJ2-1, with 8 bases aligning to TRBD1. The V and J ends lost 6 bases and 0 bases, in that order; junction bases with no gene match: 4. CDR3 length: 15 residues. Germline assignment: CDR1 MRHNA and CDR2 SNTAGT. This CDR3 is CASRSDRGSYNEQFF. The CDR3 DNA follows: TGTGCCAGCAGGAGCGACAGGGGCTCCTACAATGAGCAGTTCTTC.

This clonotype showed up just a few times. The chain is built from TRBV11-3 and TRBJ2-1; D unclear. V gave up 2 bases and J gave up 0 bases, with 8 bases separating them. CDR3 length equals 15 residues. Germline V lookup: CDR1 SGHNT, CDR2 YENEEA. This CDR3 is CASSLTDSSYNEQFF. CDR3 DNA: TGTGCCAGCAGCTTAACGGATAGCTCCTACAATGAGCAGTTCTTC.

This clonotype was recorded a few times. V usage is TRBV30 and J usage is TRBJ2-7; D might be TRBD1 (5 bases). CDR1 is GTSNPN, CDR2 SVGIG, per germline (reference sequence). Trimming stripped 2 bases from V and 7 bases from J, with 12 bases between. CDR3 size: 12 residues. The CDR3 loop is CAWSSDSGEQYF. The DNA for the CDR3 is TGTGCCTGGAGTTCTGACTCAGGGGAGCAGTACTTC.

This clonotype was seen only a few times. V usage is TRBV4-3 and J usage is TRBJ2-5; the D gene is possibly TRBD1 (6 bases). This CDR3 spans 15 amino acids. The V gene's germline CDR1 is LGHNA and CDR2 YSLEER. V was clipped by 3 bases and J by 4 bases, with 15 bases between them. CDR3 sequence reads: CASSQGVGALETQYF. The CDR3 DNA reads TGCGCCAGCAGCCAGGGGGTGGGGGCCTTAGAGACCCAGTACTTC.

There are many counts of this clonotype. CDR3 in amino acids: CASSFSGRGNEQFF. The DNA for the CDR3 is TGTGCCAGCAGCTTCAGCGGGAGGGGCAATGAGCAGTTCTTC. The chain recombines TRBV11-3 with TRBJ2-1; 10 nucleotides line up with TRBD2. Germline V lookup: CDR1 SGHNT, CDR2 YENEEA. The CDR3 is 14 amino acids. J lost 6 bases, V lost 3 bases, and 2 bases had no gene match. The variable domain in full, with the rest retrieved from reference TRBV11-3 and TRBJ2-1, is EAGVVQSPRYKIIEKKQPVAFWCNPISGHNTLYWYLQNLGQGPELLIRYENEEAVDDSQLPKDRFSAERLKGVDSTLKIQPAELGDSAVYLCASSFSGRGNEQFFGPGTRLTVL.

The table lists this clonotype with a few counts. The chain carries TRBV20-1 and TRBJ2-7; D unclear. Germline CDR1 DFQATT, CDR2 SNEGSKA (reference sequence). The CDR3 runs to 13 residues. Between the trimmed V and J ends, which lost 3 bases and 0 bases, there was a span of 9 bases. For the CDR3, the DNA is TGCAGTGCTAGTGAGACATCCTCCTACGAGCAGTACTTC. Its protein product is CSASETSSYEQYF.

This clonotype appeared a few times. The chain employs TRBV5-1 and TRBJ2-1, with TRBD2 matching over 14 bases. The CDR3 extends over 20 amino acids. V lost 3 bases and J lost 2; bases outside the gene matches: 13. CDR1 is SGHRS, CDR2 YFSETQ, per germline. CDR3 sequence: CASSSPPGLAGAGAYNEQFF. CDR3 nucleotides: TGCGCCAGCAGCTCGCCTCCGGGACTAGCGGGAGCCGGGGCCTACAATGAGCAGTTCTTC.

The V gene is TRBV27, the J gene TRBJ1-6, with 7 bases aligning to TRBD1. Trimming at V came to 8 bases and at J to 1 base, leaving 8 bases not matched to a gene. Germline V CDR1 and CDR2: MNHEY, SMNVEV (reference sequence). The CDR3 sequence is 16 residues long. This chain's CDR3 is CASHAGGASYNSPLHF. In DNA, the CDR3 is TGTGCCAGCCACGCAGGGGGAGCATCCTATAATTCACCCCTCCACTTT.

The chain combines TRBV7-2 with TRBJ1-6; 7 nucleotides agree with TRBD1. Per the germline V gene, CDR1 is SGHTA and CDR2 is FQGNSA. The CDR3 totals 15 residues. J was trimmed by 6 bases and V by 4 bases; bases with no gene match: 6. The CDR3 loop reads CASSSPGQLNSPLHF. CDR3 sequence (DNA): TGTGCCAGCAGCTCCCCGGGACAGCTTAATTCACCCCTCCACTTT.